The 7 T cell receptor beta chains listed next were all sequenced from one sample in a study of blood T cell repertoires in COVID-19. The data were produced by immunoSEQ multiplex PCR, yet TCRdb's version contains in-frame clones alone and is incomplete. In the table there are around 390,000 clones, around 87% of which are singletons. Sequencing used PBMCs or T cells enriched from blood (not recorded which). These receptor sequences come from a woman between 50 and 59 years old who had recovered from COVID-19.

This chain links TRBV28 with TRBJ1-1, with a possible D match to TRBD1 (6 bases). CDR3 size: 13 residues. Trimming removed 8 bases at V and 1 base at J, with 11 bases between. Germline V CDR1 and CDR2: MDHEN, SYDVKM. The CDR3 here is CASGGGWNTEAFF. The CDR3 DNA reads TGTGCCAGCGGGGGCGGGTGGAACACTGAAGCTTTCTTT.

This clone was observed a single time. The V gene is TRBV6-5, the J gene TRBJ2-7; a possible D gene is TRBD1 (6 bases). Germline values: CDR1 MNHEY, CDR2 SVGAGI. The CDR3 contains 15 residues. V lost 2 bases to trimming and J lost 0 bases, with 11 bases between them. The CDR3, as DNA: TGTGCCAGCAGTTACCTTACAGGGAGCTCCTACGAGCAGTACTTC. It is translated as CASSYLTGSSYEQYF.

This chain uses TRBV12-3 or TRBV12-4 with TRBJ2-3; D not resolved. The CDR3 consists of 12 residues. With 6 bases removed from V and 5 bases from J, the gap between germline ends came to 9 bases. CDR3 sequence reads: CASSPVVDTQYF. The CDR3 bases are TGTGCCAGCAGCCCAGTGGTAGATACGCAGTATTTT.

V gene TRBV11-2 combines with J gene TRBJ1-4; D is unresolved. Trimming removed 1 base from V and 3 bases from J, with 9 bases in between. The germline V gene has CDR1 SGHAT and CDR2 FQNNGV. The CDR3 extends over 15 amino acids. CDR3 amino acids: CASSLAGVANEKLFF. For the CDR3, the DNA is TGTGCCAGCAGCTTAGCGGGAGTGGCTAATGAAAAACTGTTTTTT.

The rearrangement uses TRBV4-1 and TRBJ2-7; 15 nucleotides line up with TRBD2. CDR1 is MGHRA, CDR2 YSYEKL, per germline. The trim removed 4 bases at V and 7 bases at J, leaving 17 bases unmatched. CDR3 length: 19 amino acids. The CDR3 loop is CASSPRPGLAGGTDDEQYF. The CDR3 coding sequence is TGCGCCAGCAGCCCTCGGCCGGGACTAGCGGGGGGCACAGATGATGAGCAGTACTTC.

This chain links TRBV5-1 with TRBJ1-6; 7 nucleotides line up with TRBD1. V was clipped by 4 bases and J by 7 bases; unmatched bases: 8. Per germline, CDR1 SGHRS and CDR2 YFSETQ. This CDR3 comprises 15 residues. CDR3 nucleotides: TGCGCCAGCAGCCCGAGTGAGGGGGCAAATTCACCCCTCCACTTT. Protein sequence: CASSPSEGANSPLHF.

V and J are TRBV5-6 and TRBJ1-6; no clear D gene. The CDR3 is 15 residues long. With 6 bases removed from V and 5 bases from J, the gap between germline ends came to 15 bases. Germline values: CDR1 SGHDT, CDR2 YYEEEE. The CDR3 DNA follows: TGTGCCAGCAAAAATGGGCTGTTTAATAATTCACCCCTCCACTTT. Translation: CASKNGLFNNSPLHF.